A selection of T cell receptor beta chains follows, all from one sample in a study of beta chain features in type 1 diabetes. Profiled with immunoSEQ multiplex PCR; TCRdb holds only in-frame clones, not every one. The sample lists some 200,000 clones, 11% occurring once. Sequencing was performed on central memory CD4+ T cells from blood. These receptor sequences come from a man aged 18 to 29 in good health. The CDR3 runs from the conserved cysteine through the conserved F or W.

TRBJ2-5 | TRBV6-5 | CASSLLGETQYF
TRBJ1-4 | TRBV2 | CASSYVIGEKLFF
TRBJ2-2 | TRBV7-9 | CASSLAAGTSTGELFF
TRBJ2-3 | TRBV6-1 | CASSEVSEQYF
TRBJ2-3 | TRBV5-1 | CASSPGWGTDTQYF
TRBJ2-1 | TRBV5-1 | CASSFAGGQYNEQFF
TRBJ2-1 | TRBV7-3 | CASSISLAYNEQFF
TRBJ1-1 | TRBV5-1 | CASSSWVNQGSEAFF
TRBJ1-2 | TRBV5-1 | CASSSKAQDGYTF
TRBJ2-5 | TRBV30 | CAWSGGGLGETQYF
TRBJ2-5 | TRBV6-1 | CASSADRGETQYF
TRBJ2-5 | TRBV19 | CASSIRTARQETQYF
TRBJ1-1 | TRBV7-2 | CASSSGRLNTEAFF
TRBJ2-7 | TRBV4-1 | CASSQDPAVRLGSEQYF
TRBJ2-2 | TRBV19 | CASSILWDRVVTGELFF
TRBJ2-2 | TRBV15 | CATSRDRQARELFF
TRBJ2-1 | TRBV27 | CASSPDGYNEQFF
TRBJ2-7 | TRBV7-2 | CASSFRGAISYEQYF
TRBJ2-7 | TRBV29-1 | CSGTGTAYEQYF
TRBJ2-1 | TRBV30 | CACYHPRDEQFF
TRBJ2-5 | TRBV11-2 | CASSLNRETQYF
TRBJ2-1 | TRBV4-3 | CASSQELSYEQFF
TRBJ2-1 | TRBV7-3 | CASSLIRETGEQFF
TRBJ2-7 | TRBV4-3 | CASSQHQAGGLPYEQYF